These 20 T cell receptor delta chains originate from one sample sequenced in a study of gamma-delta T cells after stem cell transplantation. TCRdb re-called the RT-PCR reads using CATT. This table holds about 1,500 delta-chain clones, 45% to 50% found once. Sequencing was performed on gamma-delta T cells. The receptors here all came from a human donor. It is not recorded whose cells these are; they may come from a transplant donor.

Regarding this clone: The TCRdb protein comes from a much larger clone and disagrees with this DNA's translation at residue 14, likely due to a read error; the protein given here is derived from the DNA. The chain joins TRDV2 to TRDJ1, with 11 bases that match TRDD3. The CDR3 runs to 17 residues. Germline CDR1 is GEAIGNYY and CDR2 is EKD. In nucleotides, the CDR3 is TGTGCCTGTGACCCACGGTCTGGGGGATACAACACCGATAATCTCATCTTT. It encodes CACDPRSGGYNTDNLIF.

Within the sample, this clone is medium-sized. A single base is all that separates this from a far larger clone, so a read error is likely. V and J are TRDV1 and TRDJ1; 10 bases align to TRDD3. The junction had 28 bases not matched to a gene; V was cut back by 4 bases and J by 5 bases. Germline loops: CDR1 TSWWSYY, CDR2 QGS. The CDR3 sequence is 22 residues long. The CDR3 DNA reads as TGTGCTCTTGGGGGAAGTCCTTCCCCCCGTCGGTGGGGGATACCCCGCGGGGATAAACTCATCTTT. Amino acid sequence: CALGGSPSPRRWGIPRGDKLIF.

Points on this clone: A far larger clone is just one base off, so this is likely a read error. The gene calls are TRDV1 and TRDJ1, with 9 bases identical to TRDD3. Per the germline V gene, CDR1 is TSWWSYY and CDR2 is QGS. There are 24 residues in the CDR3. V shed 3 bases and J 3 bases; nucleotides not matched to a gene: 32. The CDR3, as DNA: TGTGCTCTTGGGGACTTTCCTACGAACATACCTATACTGGGGGAGATCAGGTACGCCGATAAACTCATCTTT. Translation gives CALGDFPTNIPILGEIRYADKLIF.

This clone is categorized as large. J is TRDJ1 and V is TRDV1; 13 bases are shared with TRDD3. V shed 0 bases and J 9 bases; nucleotides not matched to a gene: 19. Germline-derived CDR1 and CDR2 are TSWWSYY and QGS. This CDR3 has 20 amino acids. CDR3 sequence: CALGELHPPILGDTRIELIF. In nucleotides, the CDR3 is TGTGCTCTTGGGGAACTTCACCCTCCCATACTGGGGGATACGCGAATTGAACTCATCTTT.

For this clone: It differs at one base from a far larger clone, so likely a read error. At the DNA level, this CDR3 is encoded by other sequences in the same sample as well. This chain uses TRDV2 with TRDJ1; D might be TRDD3 (6 bases). Germline CDR1 is GEAIGNYY and CDR2 is EKD. CDR3 length: 21 amino acids. The CDR3 DNA sequence: TGTGCCTGCGACACACTCGCCAATTTTCGCTGGGGATCCGGGTACACCGATAAACTCATCTTT. It codes for CACDTLANFRWGSGYTDKLIF.

This clone is categorized as medium-sized. The J gene is TRDJ4, the V gene TRDV1, with 11 bases identical to TRDD3. CDR1 TSWWSYY and CDR2 QGS come from the germline V gene. There are 18 residues in the CDR3. V lost 2 bases and J lost 3; bases outside the gene matches: 14. The CDR3: CALGELGDMGDTKGPLIF. CDR3 DNA sequence: TGTGCTCTTGGGGAATTGGGGGATATGGGGGATACGAAGGGACCCCTGATCTTT.

This clone was detected only once. Given a far larger clone just one base away, this is likely a sequencing read error. In the same sample, other DNA sequences code for this CDR3. In DNA form, the CDR3 reads TGTGCCTGTGACACCTCAGGGATCCCACCGTACACCGATAAACTCATCTTT. This encodes CACDTSGIPPYTDKLIF. The chain joins TRDV2 to TRDJ1, with a weak D call TRDD3 (5 bases). The CDR3 runs 17 residues. Looked up from germline, CDR1 is GEAIGNYY and CDR2 is EKD. V was trimmed by 0 bases and J by 0 bases, leaving 16 bases between them.

The chain combines TRDV1 with TRDJ1; 8 positions agree with TRDD3. This CDR3 region has 16 residues. The germline gives CDR1 TSWWSYY, CDR2 QGS. The V segment lost 9 bases and the J segment 2 bases; nucleotides outside the gene matches: 14. CDR3 sequence reads: CALAAPGDSKTDKLIF. In DNA form, the CDR3 reads TGTGCTCTGGCTGCCCCGGGGGATAGTAAAACCGATAAACTCATCTTT.

About this clone: Since a far larger clone is one base different, this is likely a read error. The rearrangement links TRDV2 to TRDJ1, with 9 bases aligning to TRDD3. Germline V gene lookup returns CDR1 GEAIGNYY and CDR2 EKD. The CDR3 extends over 19 amino acids. The CDR3 reads CACGTGFLRGYADTDKLIF. CDR3 DNA sequence: TGTGCCTGTGGCACCGGCTTCTTAAGGGGATACGCGGATACCGATAAACTCATCTTT.

On this clone itself: A far larger clone is one base from this, pointing to a likely read error. This chain joins TRDV1 and TRDJ1; maybe TRDD3 (6 bases). V shed 3 bases and J shed 3 bases, with 38 bases lying between them. CDR1 and CDR2 (germline): TSWWSYY, QGS. CDR3 length: 23 residues. CDR3 sequence reads: CALGDTPRTPYKYWVKFADKLIF. The CDR3 DNA follows: TGTGCTCTTGGGGACACCCCGAGGACTCCCTACAAGTACTGGGTAAAGTTCGCCGATAAACTCATCTTT.

This clone was seen a few times. A read error is likely here: a far larger clone is one base away. The sample contains more than one DNA sequence encoding this CDR3. The CDR3 DNA reads as TGTGCCTGCGACACCCTGAGAGGGGTTACTGGGGGATCCACCGATAAACTCATCTTT. This gives the protein CACDTLRGVTGGSTDKLIF. This chain connects TRDV2 to TRDJ1; 10 nucleotides align to TRDD3. The CDR3 is 19 amino acids. Germline V gene sequence: CDR1 GEAIGNYY, CDR2 EKD.

Turning to this clone: A much larger clone sits a single nucleotide away, making a read error possible. The genes are TRDV3 and TRDJ1, with TRDD3 matching 7 bases. This CDR3 spans 19 amino acids. Trimming cost V 3 bases and J 2 bases; bases outside gene matches: 24. Germline loops: CDR1 TVYSNPD, CDR2 GDNSRS (reference sequence). CDR3 region: CALRPYPMVGETLTDKLIF. CDR3 coding DNA: TGTGCCTTGCGGCCTTATCCTATGGTGGGGGAAACCCTTACCGATAAACTCATCTTT.

This clone qualifies as large. This sample also contains other DNA sequences that code for the same CDR3. The V call is TRDV1, the J call TRDJ1; 8 positions match TRDD3. Germline V gene lookup returns CDR1 TSWWSYY and CDR2 QGS. The V and J ends lost 2 bases and 0 bases, in that order; junction bases with no gene match: 8. The CDR3 is made up of 17 amino acids. CDR3 in DNA: TGTGCTCTTGGGGAATTGCCTGGGGGACTTTACACCGATAAACTCATCTTT. As protein: CALGELPGGLYTDKLIF.

Relative to its sample, this clone is large (0.1 to 1%). The identical CDR3 is also encoded by other nucleotide sequences in the sample. V gene TRDV1 combines with J gene TRDJ1, with D perhaps matching TRDD2 (6 bases). The CDR3 covers 22 residues. Germline V gene data show CDR1 as TSWWSYY and CDR2 as QGS. Trimming removed 3 bases at V and 0 bases at J, with 32 bases between. CDR3 in DNA: TGTGCTCTTGGGGATCCTGCCTTCCCCCCCGACCGGAACTTCTTATACACCGATAAACTCATCTTT. It translates to CALGDPAFPPDRNFLYTDKLIF.

Comment on this clone: This likely traces to a read error, being one base from a far larger clone. The chain recombines TRDV2 with TRDJ1, with 9 bases that match TRDD3. CDR3 length equals 19 residues. Germline V gene data show CDR1 as GEAIGNYY and CDR2 as EKD. J lost 0 bases, V lost 3 bases, and 16 bases had no gene match. This CDR3 is CACDPIQSWLGDDTDKLIF. DNA for the CDR3: TGTGCCTGTGACCCTATACAATCCTGGCTGGGGGATGACACCGATAAACTCATCTTT.

The chain links TRDV1 to TRDJ1; tentatively, D is TRDD2 (6 bases). The germline V gene encodes CDR1 TSWWSYY and CDR2 QGS. The CDR3 totals 19 residues. The germline V and J ends were trimmed by 0 bases and 8 bases, with 28 bases remaining between them. The CDR3 sequence: CALGELLLRGLNTWGKLIF. CDR3 in DNA: TGTGCTCTTGGGGAACTTCTCCTACGGGGCCTTAATACTTGGGGCAAACTCATCTTT.

A few counts support this clone. The chain links TRDV1 to TRDJ1, with a weak D call TRDD3 (5 bases). Germline V CDR1 and CDR2: TSWWSYY, QGS. The length of the CDR3 is 21 residues. V was clipped by 3 bases and J by 0 bases, with 29 bases between them. The CDR3 reads CALGDRPENYLLGHNTDKLIF. The CDR3 nucleotides are TGTGCTCTTGGGGACCGTCCTGAGAACTACTTGCTGGGTCACAACACCGATAAACTCATCTTT.

In the case of this clone: A read error is the likely source, as a far larger clone sits one nucleotide away. Other nucleotide sequences in the sample specify the same CDR3. The V call is TRDV1, the J call TRDJ1; no firm D call. The CDR3 is 17 residues long. The germline V gene encodes CDR1 TSWWSYY and CDR2 QGS. CDR3 in amino acids: CALRTPMEKADTDKLIF. CDR3 in DNA: TGCGCTCTTAGGACCCCAATGGAGAAAGCGGACACCGATAAACTCATCTTT.

By sample share, this clone is medium-sized. The chain carries TRDV2 and TRDJ1; weak D call: TRDD3 (5 bases). CDR1 GEAIGNYY and CDR2 EKD come from the germline V gene. V lost 1 base and J 2 bases, leaving 16 bases between the germline ends. The CDR3 consists of 16 residues. This CDR3 is CACDTVIRVGTDKLIF. CDR3 coding DNA: TGTGCCTGTGACACGGTAATACGCGTGGGAACCGATAAACTCATCTTT.

Notes on this clone: With a far larger clone one base away, a read error is the likely cause. For the CDR3, the DNA is TGTGCTTTTGGGGAACTAGGGTTGTCCACCGATAAACTCATCTTT. Its protein is CAFGELGLSTDKLIF. The chain links TRDV1 to TRDJ1; TRDD3 is a possible D gene (5 bases). CDR1 is TSWWSYY, CDR2 QGS, per germline. The CDR3 is 15 amino acids.